This T cell receptor beta chain was captured by sequencing in a study of T cell responses to AZD1222 COVID-19 vaccine. CDR3 size: 15 residues. The ends lost 0 bases at V and 5 bases at J; junction bases unmatched: 3. CDR1 SGHRS and CDR2 YFSETQ come from the germline V gene. Study results and limitations: A rise in Spike-specific TCR breadth and depth followed two AZD1222 doses. Researchers report vaccine-associated CD4 TCRs spanning spike, with dominance at 160-218 and 743-854.

Profiling relied on immunoSEQ multiplex PCR, and the TCRdb table lists in-frame clones only, not all of them. The repertoire has roughly 120,000 clones, about 85% of them found once; the top ten carry about 6%. As for this clone: Its antigen is undetermined.

The sample in question was peripheral blood, obtained on day 0 of AZD1222 vaccination. This chain links TRBV5-1 with TRBJ2-1; TRBD1 aligns across 9 bases. The clonotype comes from an adult in good health. As DNA, the CDR3 is TGCGCCAGCAGCTTGGGGGACAGGGAGGACAATGAGCAGTTCTTC. Protein product: CASSLGDREDNEQFF.